The entry below gives a single T cell receptor beta chain sequence along with its context. The data were taken from a study of CD8+CD57+ T cells in acquired aplastic anemia. TCR beta VDJ combinations and CDR3 sequences were profiled from genomic DNA. Each CDR3 protein is one row after TCRdb ran MiXCR on the reads. This table has 65,000 to 85,000 distinct CDR3 sequences, around half appearing once. This CDR3 is 13 amino acids long. Germline CDR1 SQVTM, CDR2 ANQGSEA. After removal of 8 bases from V and 8 bases from J, the junction contained 11 bases not matched to a gene. The sequenced sample consisted of sorted CD4+, CD8+, or CD8+CD57+ T cells (not recorded which) from PBMCs. The chain employs TRBV29-1 and TRBJ2-1; 8 nucleotides agree with TRBD2. The sequence was collected from a human donor in good health, serving as a control. The CDR3 loop reads CSSLSGSIHEQFF. Written as DNA, the CDR3 is TGCAGCAGTTTGAGCGGGAGCATCCATGAGCAGTTCTTC.